The 8 T cell receptor beta chains below were found in one sample sequenced in a study of CD8 T cells in ankylosing spondylitis. TCRdb re-derived calls from the 5' RACE reads in MiXCR, one entry per CDR3 protein. The repertoire has fewer than 250,000 distinct CDR3 sequences, about 26% of them found once; the top ten carry under 8%. The sequenced material came from blood, either unsorted or a sorted T cell fraction (not recorded which). These receptors all come from a male donor with ankylosing spondylitis or in good health (not recorded which).

Ten or more counts support this clonotype. The chain is built from TRBV11-2 and TRBJ2-1, with 10 bases matching TRBD2. The CDR3 runs to 17 residues. Per the germline V gene, CDR1 is SGHAT and CDR2 is FQNNGV. J lost 2 bases, V lost 0 bases, and 4 bases had no gene match. CDR3 loop: CASSLEASGSPYNEQFF. The CDR3 DNA is TGTGCCAGCAGCTTAGAAGCTAGCGGGAGCCCCTACAATGAGCAGTTCTTC.

This clonotype was detected a few times. The gene calls are TRBV29-1 and TRBJ2-3, with a possible D match to TRBD1 (6 bases). The CDR3 runs 11 residues. Germline V lookup: CDR1 SQVTM, CDR2 ANQGSEA. Deletions cut 7 bases from V and 6 bases from J, with 11 bases between. The CDR3 DNA reads as TGCAGCGCCTGGGACACCGATACGCAGTATTTT. Amino acids: CSAWDTDTQYF.

The V call is TRBV9, the J call TRBJ1-5; D remains unclear. Per the germline V gene, CDR1 is SGDLS and CDR2 is YYNGEE. This CDR3 has 18 residues. Trimming shortened V by 0 bases and J by 2 bases, and 18 bases separated the two germline ends. The CDR3: CASSVEPSEGRGNQPQHF. CDR3 DNA sequence: TGTGCCAGCAGCGTAGAGCCCTCCGAGGGAAGGGGCAATCAGCCCCAGCATTTT. The complete variable domain, with remaining parts taken from reference TRBV9 and TRBJ1-5, reads DSGVTQTPKHLITATGQRVTLRCSPRSGDLSVYWYQQSLDQGLQFLIQYYNGEERAKGNILERFSAQQFPDLHSELNLSSLELGDSALYFCASSVEPSEGRGNQPQHFGDGTRLSIL.

This clonotype was seen repeatedly, ten times or more. V gene TRBV4-1 combines with J gene TRBJ2-1, with no clear D. The CDR3 covers 13 residues. Per germline, CDR1 MGHRA and CDR2 YSYEKL. Deletions cut 0 bases from V and 11 bases from J, with 11 bases between. The CDR3 DNA sequence: TGCGCCAGCAGCCAAGATCGTTTCGGTCAGCAGTTCTTC. Translated, it gives CASSQDRFGQQFF.

This clonotype was recorded a few times. The chain has TRBV18 and TRBJ1-3; TRBD1 matches 8 bases. This CDR3 comprises 16 residues. J lost 2 bases, V lost 5 bases, and 8 bases had no gene match. CDR1 and CDR2 (germline): KGHSH, LQKENI. This CDR3 reads CASSTGQGGPGNTIYF. The DNA of the CDR3 is TGTGCCAGCTCAACCGGACAGGGAGGCCCTGGAAACACCATATATTTT.

The V call is TRBV2, the J call TRBJ2-1, with D perhaps TRBD2 (6 bases). CDR1 is SNHLY and CDR2 is FYNNEI in the germline V gene. V lost 2 bases and J lost 10, with 9 bases in between. The CDR3 sequence is 12 residues long. CDR3 bases: TGTGCCAGCAGTGAAACGGCGGGAGAGCAGTTCTTC. Its translation: CASSETAGEQFF.

This clonotype was found many times. V usage is TRBV7-6 and J usage is TRBJ1-1; D not resolved. V dropped 6 bases and J dropped 4 bases, with 12 bases sitting between them. This CDR3 has 13 amino acids. The germline CDR1 and CDR2 sequences are SGHVS and FNYEAQ. CDR3 coding DNA: TGTGCCAGCAGTCAGGACGTTTTCACTGAAGCTTTCTTT. Translation gives CASSQDVFTEAFF.

There are a few counts of this clonotype. The chain carries TRBV10-3 and TRBJ2-7; no clear D gene. The CDR3 has 13 residues. V was cut by 0 bases and J by 5 bases, with 8 bases left in between. The germline V gene encodes CDR1 ENHRY and CDR2 SYGVKD. CDR3 bases: TGTGCCATCAGTGAGTCGTTACTCAACGAGCAGTACTTC. It translates to CAISESLLNEQYF.